This TCR beta chain was sequenced during a study of T cell repertoires in cytomegalovirus infection (dated by TCRdb to the late 2010s). Regarding the research as a whole: The peptide stimulations were aimed at well-studied HLA-B-restricted epitopes as well as recently identified HLA-C-restricted CMV epitopes, whose presentation resists viral immunomodulation. Donor HLA type was relevant to the analysis, because carriage of CMV infection together with the matching HLA type was indicated by public TCR beta signatures. The investigation overall reported the following: The ex vivo response was dominated by HLA-C-restricted CMV-specific TCR beta clonotypes, which also provided the single most frequent clonotype in two of eight donors. Cumulative frequency of public TCR beta family members discriminated carriers of CMV infection plus the relevant HLA type in this cohort and an independent approximately 400-donor cohort.

This clonotype showed up just a few times. Its antigen remains unidentified. One base away there is no much larger clone; base qualities are not given. Sequenced on an Illumina HiSeq 1500. TCRdb reprocessed the public reads (quality trimming at Q25 with fastp, clone calling with MiXCR) and kept in-frame beta chains. Rows are combined by CDR3 protein, so each entry shows the most common genes and DNA. The sample table contains 44,000 or so distinct CDR3 sequences; only one count was recorded for under 25% of them. Approximately 90% of the sample is taken by the ten largest. The treatment or condition label of this sample denotes: in vitro stimulation with specific CMV peptide epitopes to enrich CMV-specific T cells. From cysteine to phenylalanine, the CDR3 is 15 amino acids long. Only the CDR3 region is kept as DNA, spanning 45 bases read in frame from base 1. V is shortened by 4 bases, J by 1 base, and the region joining them spans 13 bases. CDR1 and CDR2 (MNHEY, SVGAGI) derive from the germline V gene.

This TCR came from a human donor in good health (CMV status not recorded). Some clones in this sample may be carry-over from other donors' samples. Here the sequenced sample was CD8+ T cells from cultured PBMCs, taken from culture after CMV antigen stimulation. The rearranged chain carries TRBV6-5 and TRBJ1-2, with an unclear D gene assignment. The sequence in DNA is TGTGCCAGCAGTTCTCGACCGACGGATAACTATGGCTACACCTTC. Its protein is CASSSRPTDNYGYTF.